A selection of T cell receptor beta chains follows, all from one sample in a study of T-cell reconstitution after alpha-beta-depleted transplantation in children. MiXCR, run by TCRdb on the PCR reads, gives a single entry per CDR3 protein. Of around 380,000 distinct CDR3 sequences in the sample, approximately 10% were seen once. The sequencing here drew on PBMCs from the stem cell graft donor, taken from the stem cell graft. The receptors stem from a human donor who donated a stem cell graft to a child with acute myeloid leukemia. The CDR3 runs from the conserved cysteine through the conserved F or W. Each record gives: V gene, J gene, CDR3 protein.

TRBV7-6,TRBJ2-7,CASSPPGGVDEQYF
TRBV29-1,TRBJ2-1,CSVGGERGHEQFF
TRBV20-1,TRBJ2-5,CSVAETQYF
TRBV20-1,TRBJ2-1,CSASRQGSYNEQFF
TRBV29-1,TRBJ2-1,CSGSLGAGVSDEQFF
TRBV27,TRBJ1-6,CASSLKGNSPLHF
TRBV18,TRBJ2-5,CASSPGRVQETQYF
TRBV25-1,TRBJ2-7,CASSTLRGGDYEQYF
TRBV20-1,TRBJ2-5,CSAGRVPGETQYF
TRBV20-1,TRBJ2-7,CSALSGEISYEQYF
TRBV20-1,TRBJ2-1,CSARDLGLAGVSYNEQFF
TRBV9,TRBJ2-1,CASSPQGEGTQSNEQFF
TRBV10-3,TRBJ2-7,CAISVGLAGFYEQYF
TRBV29-1,TRBJ2-1,CSHTLEPSYNEQFF
TRBV11-1,TRBJ2-7,CASSLPVELYGRGVYEQYF
TRBV5-5,TRBJ2-6,CASSLSGTGAGANVLTF
TRBV20-1,TRBJ2-1,CSARDRFGVADPYNEQFF
TRBV18,TRBJ2-5,CASSRYQETQYF
TRBV5-1,TRBJ1-2,CASSLAGTVLSYGYTF
TRBV29-1,TRBJ2-1,CSVSGGSGVYNEQFF